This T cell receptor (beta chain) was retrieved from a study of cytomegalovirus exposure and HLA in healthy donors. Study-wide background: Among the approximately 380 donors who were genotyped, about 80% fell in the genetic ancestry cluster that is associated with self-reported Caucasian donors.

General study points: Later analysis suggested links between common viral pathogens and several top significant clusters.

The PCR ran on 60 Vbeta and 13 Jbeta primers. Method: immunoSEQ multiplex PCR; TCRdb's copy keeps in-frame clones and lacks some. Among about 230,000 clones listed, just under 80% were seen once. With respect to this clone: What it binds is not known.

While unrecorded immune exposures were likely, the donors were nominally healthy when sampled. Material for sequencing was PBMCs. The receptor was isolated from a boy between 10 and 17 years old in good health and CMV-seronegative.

The CDR3 is CASSLAGGSDTGELFF. The CDR3 DNA is TGTGCCAGCAGCCTAGCTGGGGGGAGTGATACCGGGGAGCTGTTTTTT. The chain couples TRBV4-2 to TRBJ2-2; D possibly corresponds to TRBD2 (6 bases). The CDR3 sequence is 16 residues long. Germline V gives CDR1 LGHNA, CDR2 YNFKEQ. Trimming pared 4 bases from V and 5 bases from J, leaving 17 bases between.